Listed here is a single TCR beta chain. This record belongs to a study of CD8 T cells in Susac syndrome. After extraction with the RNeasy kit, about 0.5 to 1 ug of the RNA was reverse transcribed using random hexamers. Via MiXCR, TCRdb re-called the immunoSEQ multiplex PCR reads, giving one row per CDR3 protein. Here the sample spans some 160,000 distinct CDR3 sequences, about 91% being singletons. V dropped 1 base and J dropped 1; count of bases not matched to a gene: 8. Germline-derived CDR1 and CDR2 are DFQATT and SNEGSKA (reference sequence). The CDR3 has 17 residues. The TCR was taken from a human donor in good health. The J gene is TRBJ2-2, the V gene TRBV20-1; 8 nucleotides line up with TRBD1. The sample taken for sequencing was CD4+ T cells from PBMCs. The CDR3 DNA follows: TGCAGTGCTAGAGGGAGACAGGGGATTCGGAACACCGGGGAGCTGTTTTTT. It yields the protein CSARGRQGIRNTGELFF.